This T cell receptor beta chain was identified during a study of spatial heterogeneity in lung cancer. Every TCR cDNA molecule bore its own unique molecular identifier. TCRdb passed the 5' RACE reads through MiXCR, listing each CDR3 protein once. The data contain approximately 10,000 distinct CDR3 sequences, 3% to 4.5% of them singletons. Noted time point: blood taken at disease recurrence. No cells were sorted before sequencing. The whole RNA sequenced was extracted from tumor, nontumor lung or frozen PBMC. This clonotype was picked up many times. This beta chain turned up in a library designed for alpha chains; as an off-target read, its abundance says little. This CDR3 has 16 residues. The germline gives CDR1 ENHRY, CDR2 SYGVKD. V was shortened by 5 bases and J by 1 base, with 14 bases between the two germline ends.

The input for sequencing was PBMCs, taken at recurrence. The sequence was collected from a female donor with early-stage non-small cell lung cancer. This rearrangement joins TRBV10-3 to TRBJ2-2; D gene ambiguous. The CDR3 nucleotides are TGTGCCATCAGTTTTCGCGACAAAGGGAACACCGGGGAGCTGTTTTTT. This codes for CAISFRDKGNTGELFF.